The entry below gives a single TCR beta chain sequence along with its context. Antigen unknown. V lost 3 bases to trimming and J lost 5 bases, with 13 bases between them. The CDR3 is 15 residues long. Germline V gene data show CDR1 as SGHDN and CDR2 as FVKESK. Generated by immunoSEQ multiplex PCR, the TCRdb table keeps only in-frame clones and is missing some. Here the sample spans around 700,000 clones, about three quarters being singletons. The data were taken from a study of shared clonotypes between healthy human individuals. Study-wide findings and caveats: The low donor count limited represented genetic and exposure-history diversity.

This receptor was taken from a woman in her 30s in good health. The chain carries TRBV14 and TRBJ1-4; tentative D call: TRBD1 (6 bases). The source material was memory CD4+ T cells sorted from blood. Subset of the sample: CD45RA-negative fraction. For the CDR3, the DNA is TGTGCCAGCAGCCATACGACAGGCCCGAATGAAAAACTGTTTTTT. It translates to CASSHTTGPNEKLFF.